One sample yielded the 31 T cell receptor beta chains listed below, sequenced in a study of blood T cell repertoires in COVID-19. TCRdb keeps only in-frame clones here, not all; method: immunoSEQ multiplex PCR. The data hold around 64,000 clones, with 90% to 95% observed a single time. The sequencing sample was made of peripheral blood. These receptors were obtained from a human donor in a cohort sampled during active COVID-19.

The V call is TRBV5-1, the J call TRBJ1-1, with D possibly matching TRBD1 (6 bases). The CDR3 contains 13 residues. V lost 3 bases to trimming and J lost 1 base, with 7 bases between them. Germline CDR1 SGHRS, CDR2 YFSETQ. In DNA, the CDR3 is TGCGCCAGCAGCTGGGGACAGAACACTGAAGCTTTCTTT. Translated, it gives CASSWGQNTEAFF. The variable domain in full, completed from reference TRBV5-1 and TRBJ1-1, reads KAGVTQTPRYLIKTRGQQVTLSCSPISGHRSVSWYQQTPGQGLQFLFEYFSETQRNKGNFPGRFSGRQFSNSRSEMNVSTLELGDSALYLCASSWGQNTEAFFGQGTRLTVV.

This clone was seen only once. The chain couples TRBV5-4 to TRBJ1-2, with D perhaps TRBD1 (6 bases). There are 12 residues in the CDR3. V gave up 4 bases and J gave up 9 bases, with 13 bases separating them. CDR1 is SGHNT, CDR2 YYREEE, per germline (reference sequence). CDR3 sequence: CASSSRTASYTF. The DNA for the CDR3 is TGTGCCAGCAGCAGTCGGACAGCGAGCTACACCTTC.

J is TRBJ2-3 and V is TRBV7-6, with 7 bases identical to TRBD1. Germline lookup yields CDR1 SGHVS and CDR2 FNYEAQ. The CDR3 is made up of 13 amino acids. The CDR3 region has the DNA TGTGCGGTAACAGGGGCGAACACAGATACGCAGTATTTT. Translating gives CAVTGANTDTQYF.

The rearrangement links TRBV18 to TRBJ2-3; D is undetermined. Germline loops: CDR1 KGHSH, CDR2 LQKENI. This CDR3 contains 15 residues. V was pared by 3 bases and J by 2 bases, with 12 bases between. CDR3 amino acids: CASSPLPSYTDTQYF. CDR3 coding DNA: TGTGCCAGCTCACCCCTACCGTCCTACACAGATACGCAGTATTTT.

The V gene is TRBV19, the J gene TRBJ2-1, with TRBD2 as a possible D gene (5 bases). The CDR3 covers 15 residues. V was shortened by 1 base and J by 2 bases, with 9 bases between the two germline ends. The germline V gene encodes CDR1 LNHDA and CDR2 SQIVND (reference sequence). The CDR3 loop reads CASSIAGTTYNEQFF. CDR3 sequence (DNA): TGTGCCAGTAGTATAGCGGGAACGACCTACAATGAGCAGTTCTTC.

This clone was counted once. CDR3 amino acids: CATTGTGYGYTF. The CDR3 DNA reads as TGTGCCACCACCGGGACAGGTTATGGCTACACCTTC. V is TRBV12-3 or TRBV12-4 and J is TRBJ1-2; 8 positions agree with TRBD1. The CDR3 has 12 amino acids. V dropped 10 bases and J dropped 5; count of bases not matched to a gene: 6.

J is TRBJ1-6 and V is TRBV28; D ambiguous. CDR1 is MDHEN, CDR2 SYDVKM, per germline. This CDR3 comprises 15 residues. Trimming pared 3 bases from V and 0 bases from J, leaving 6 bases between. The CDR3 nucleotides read TGTGCCAGCAGTTTGGCAAGCTCCTATAATTCACCCCTCCACTTT. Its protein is CASSLASSYNSPLHF.

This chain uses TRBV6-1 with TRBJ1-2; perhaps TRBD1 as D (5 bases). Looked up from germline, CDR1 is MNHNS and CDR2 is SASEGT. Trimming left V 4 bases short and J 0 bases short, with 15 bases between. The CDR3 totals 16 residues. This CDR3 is CASSGAYRRTNYGYTF. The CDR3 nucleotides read TGTGCCAGCAGTGGTGCCTACAGGAGAACTAACTATGGCTACACCTTC.

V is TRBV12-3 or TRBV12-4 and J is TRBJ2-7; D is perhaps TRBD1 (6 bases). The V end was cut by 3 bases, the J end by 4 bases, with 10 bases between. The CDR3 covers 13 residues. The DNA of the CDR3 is TGTGCCAGCAGTTTTAATCAGGGGTACGAGCAGTACTTC. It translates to CASSFNQGYEQYF.

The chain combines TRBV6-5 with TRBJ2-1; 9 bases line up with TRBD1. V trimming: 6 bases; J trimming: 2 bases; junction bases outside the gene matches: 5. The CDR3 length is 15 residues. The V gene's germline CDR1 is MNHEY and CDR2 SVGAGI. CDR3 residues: CASRPRTGAYNEQFF. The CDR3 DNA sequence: TGTGCCAGCAGACCCAGGACAGGGGCCTACAATGAGCAGTTCTTC.

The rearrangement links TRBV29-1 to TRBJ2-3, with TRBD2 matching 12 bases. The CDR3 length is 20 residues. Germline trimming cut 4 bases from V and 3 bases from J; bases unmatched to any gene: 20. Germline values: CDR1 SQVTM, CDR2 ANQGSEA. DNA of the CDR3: TGCAGCGTTGTAGGGGGAGACAGGGGTTGGACTAGCGGGAAGACAGATACGCAGTATTTT. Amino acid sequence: CSVVGGDRGWTSGKTDTQYF.

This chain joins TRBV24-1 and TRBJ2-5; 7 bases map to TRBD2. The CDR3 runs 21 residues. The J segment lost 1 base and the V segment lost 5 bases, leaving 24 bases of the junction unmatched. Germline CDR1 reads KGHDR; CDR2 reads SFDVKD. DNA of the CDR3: TGTGCCACCAGTGTCGGACCCGGCGGTACAGCGGGGAGACTTTCCCAAGAGACCCAGTACTTC. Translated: CATSVGPGGTAGRLSQETQYF.

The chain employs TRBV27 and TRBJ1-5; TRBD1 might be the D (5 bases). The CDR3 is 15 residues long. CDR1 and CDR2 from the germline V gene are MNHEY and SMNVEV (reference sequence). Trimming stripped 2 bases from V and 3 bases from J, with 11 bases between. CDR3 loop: CASSLAGFSNQPQHF. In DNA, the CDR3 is TGTGCCAGCAGTTTAGCAGGGTTTTCCAATCAGCCCCAGCATTTT.

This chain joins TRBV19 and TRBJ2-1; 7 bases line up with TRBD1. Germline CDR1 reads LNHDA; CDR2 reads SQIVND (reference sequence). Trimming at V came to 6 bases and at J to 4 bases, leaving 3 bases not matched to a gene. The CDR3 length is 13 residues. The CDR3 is CASRGGAYNEQFF. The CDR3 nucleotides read TGTGCCAGTAGAGGGGGCGCGTACAATGAGCAGTTCTTC.

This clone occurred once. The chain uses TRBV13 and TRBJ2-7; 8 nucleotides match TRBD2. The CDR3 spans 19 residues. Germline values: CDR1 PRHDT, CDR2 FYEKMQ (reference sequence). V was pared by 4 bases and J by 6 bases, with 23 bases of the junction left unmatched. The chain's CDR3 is CASSSRTPGRGDKSAEQYF. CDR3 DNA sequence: TGTGCCAGCAGCTCCCGAACTCCCGGGAGGGGGGACAAATCCGCCGAGCAGTACTTC.

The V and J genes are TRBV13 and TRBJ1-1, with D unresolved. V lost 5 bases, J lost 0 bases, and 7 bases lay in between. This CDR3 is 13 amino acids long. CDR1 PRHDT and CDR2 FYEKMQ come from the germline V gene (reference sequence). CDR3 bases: TGTGCCAGCAGCGGCTCCATGAACACTGAAGCTTTCTTT. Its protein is CASSGSMNTEAFF.

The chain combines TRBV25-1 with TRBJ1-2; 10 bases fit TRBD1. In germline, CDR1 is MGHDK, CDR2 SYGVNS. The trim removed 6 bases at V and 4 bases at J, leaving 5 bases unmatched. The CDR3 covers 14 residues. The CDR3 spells CASRSTGGRYGYTF. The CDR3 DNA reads TGTGCCAGCAGATCGACAGGGGGCCGCTATGGCTACACCTTC.

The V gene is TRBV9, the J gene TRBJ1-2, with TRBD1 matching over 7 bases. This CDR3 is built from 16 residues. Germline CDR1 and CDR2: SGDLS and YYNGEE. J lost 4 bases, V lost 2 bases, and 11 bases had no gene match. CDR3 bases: TGTGCCAGCAGCGTCGACAGGGCCGGAACGAGCTATGGCTACACCTTC. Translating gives CASSVDRAGTSYGYTF.

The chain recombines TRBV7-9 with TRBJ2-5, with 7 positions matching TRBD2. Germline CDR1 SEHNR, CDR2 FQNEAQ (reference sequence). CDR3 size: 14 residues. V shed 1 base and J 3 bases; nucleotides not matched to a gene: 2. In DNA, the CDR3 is TGTGCCAGCAGCTTAGGTACTAGCGAAGAGACCCAGTACTTC. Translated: CASSLGTSEETQYF.

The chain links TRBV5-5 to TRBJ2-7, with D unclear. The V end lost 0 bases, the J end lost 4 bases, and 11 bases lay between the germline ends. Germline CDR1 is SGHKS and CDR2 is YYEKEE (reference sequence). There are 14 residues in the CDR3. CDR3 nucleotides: TGTGCCAGCAGCTTGGTTCGAGCCCGATACGAGCAGTACTTC. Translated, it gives CASSLVRARYEQYF.

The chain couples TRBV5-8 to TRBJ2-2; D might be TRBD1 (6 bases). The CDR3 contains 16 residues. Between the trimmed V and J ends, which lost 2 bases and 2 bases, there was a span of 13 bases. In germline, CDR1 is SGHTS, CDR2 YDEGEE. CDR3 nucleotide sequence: TGTGCCAGCAGCTTCCCAGGGGCGCCCAACACCGGGGAGCTGTTTTTT. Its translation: CASSFPGAPNTGELFF.

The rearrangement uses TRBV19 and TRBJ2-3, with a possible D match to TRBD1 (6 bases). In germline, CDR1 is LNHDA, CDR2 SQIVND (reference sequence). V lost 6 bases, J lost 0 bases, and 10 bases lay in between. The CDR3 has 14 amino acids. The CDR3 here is CASRRDISTDTQYF. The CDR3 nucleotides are TGTGCCAGTAGGAGGGACATTAGCACAGATACGCAGTATTTT.

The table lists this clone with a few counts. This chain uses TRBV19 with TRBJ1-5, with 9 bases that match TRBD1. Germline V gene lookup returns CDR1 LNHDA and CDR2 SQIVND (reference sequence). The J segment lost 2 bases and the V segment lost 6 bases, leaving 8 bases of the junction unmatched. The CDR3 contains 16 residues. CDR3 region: CASRSGQGTRNQPQHF. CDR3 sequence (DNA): TGTGCCAGTAGAAGTGGACAGGGGACCCGCAATCAGCCCCAGCATTTT.

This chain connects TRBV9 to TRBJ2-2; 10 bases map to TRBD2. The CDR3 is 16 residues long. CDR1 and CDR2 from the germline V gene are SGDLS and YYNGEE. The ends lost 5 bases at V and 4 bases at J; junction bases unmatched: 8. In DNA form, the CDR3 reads TGTGCCAGCAGGGCCCCGGGACTAGCGTCCACCGGGGAGCTGTTTTTT. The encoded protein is CASRAPGLASTGELFF. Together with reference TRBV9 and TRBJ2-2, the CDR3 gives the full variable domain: DSGVTQTPKHLITATGQRVTLRCSPRSGDLSVYWYQQSLDQGLQFLIQYYNGEERAKGNILERFSAQQFPDLHSELNLSSLELGDSALYFCASRAPGLASTGELFFGEGSRLTVL.

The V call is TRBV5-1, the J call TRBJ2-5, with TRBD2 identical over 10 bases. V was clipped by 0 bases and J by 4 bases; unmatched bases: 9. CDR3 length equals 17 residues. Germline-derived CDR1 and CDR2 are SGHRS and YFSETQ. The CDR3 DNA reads TGCGCCAGCAGCTTGGTCTATCTAGCGGGAGAAGTAGAGACCCAGTACTTC. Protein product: CASSLVYLAGEVETQYF. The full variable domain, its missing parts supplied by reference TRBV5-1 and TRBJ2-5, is KAGVTQTPRYLIKTRGQQVTLSCSPISGHRSVSWYQQTPGQGLQFLFEYFSETQRNKGNFPGRFSGRQFSNSRSEMNVSTLELGDSALYLCASSLVYLAGEVETQYFGPGTRLLVL.

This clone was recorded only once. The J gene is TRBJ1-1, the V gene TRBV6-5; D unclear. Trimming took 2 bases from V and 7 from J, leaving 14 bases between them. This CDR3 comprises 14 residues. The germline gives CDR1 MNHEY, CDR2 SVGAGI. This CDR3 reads CASSYDFTTGEAFF. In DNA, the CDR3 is TGTGCCAGCAGTTACGATTTCACGACTGGTGAAGCTTTCTTT.

This CDR3 reads CASSPRRWGQGGNTIYF. The CDR3 DNA follows: TGTGCCAGCAGTCCCAGGCGCTGGGGACAGGGTGGGAACACCATATATTTT. The rearrangement uses TRBV6-6 and TRBJ1-3, with 9 bases identical to TRBD1. Looked up from germline, CDR1 is MNHNY and CDR2 is SVGAGI (reference sequence). V gave up 5 bases and J gave up 7 bases; unmatched junction bases: 15. CDR3 size: 17 residues.

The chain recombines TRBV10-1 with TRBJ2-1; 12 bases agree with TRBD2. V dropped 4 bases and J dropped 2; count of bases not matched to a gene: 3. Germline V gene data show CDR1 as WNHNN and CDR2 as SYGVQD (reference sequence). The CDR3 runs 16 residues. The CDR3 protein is CASSGWTSGTYNEQFF. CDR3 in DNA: TGCGCCAGCAGTGGATGGACTAGCGGGACCTACAATGAGCAGTTCTTC.

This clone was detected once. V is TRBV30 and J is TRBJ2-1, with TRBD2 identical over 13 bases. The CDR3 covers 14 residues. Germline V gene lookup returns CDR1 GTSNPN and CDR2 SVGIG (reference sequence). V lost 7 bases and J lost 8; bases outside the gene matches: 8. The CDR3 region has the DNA TGTGCCTTCCGGACTAGCGGGAGTCAGGATGAGCAGTTCTTC. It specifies CAFRTSGSQDEQFF.

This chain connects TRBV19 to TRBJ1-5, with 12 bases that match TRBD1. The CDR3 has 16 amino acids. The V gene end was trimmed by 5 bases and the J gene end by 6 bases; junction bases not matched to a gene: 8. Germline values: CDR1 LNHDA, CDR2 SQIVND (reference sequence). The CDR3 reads CASSRGTGGLSQPQHF. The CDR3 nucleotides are TGTGCCAGTAGTCGCGGGACAGGGGGCCTTAGTCAGCCCCAGCATTTT. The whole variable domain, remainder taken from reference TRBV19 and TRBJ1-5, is DGGITQSPKYLFRKEGQNVTLSCEQNLNHDAMYWYRQDPGQGLRLIYYSQIVNDFQKGDIAEGYSVSREKKESFPLTVTSAQKNPTAFYLCASSRGTGGLSQPQHFGDGTRLSIL.

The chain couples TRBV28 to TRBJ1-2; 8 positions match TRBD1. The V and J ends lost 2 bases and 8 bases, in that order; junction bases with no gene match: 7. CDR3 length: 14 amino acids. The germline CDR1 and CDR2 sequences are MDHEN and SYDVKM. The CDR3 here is CASSLDRGLWGYTF. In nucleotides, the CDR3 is TGTGCCAGCAGTTTAGACAGGGGCCTATGGGGCTACACCTTC.